The next 21 T cell receptor beta chains were all read from a single sample in a study of T cell changes during pregnancy in multiple sclerosis. TCRdb's table, derived via immunoSEQ multiplex PCR, lists solely in-frame clones and lacks some. The table lists tens of thousands of clones, about 92% of them singletons. Sequences were derived from CD8+ T cells from peripheral blood mononuclear cells, sampled in the third trimester of pregnancy. The receptors here all came from a female donor with multiple sclerosis, enrolled in a pregnancy study.

This clone was detected only once. The genes are TRBV15 and TRBJ2-1, with TRBD2 matching 10 bases. The CDR3 has 15 amino acids. Germline V lookup: CDR1 LNHNV, CDR2 YYDKDF (reference sequence). V shed 4 bases, J shed 8 bases, and the junction held 8 bases outside the gene matches. CDR3 nucleotides: TGTGCCACCAGCATTTCAGCGGGAGGGCAGGATGAGCAGTTCTTC. Its protein product is CATSISAGGQDEQFF.

The chain carries TRBV19 and TRBJ1-2, with D tentatively TRBD1 (6 bases). CDR1 and CDR2 (germline): LNHDA, SQIVND (reference sequence). CDR3 size: 13 residues. Trimming stripped 6 bases from V and 6 bases from J, with 14 bases between. Here the CDR3 reads CASSLLGANGYTF. The CDR3 nucleotides read TGTGCCAGTAGCTTACTGGGGGCAAATGGCTACACCTTC.

This chain links TRBV15 with TRBJ2-7; 8 bases line up with TRBD1. V shed 1 base and J 2 bases; nucleotides not matched to a gene: 4. There are 15 residues in the CDR3. Germline-derived CDR1 and CDR2 are LNHNV and YYDKDF (reference sequence). CDR3 in DNA: TGTGCCACCAGCAGAGGGTCACAGGGGGCCTACGAGCAGTACTTC. It codes for CATSRGSQGAYEQYF.

The rearrangement uses TRBV28 and TRBJ1-2; D is possibly TRBD1 (5 bases). V was pared by 6 bases and J by 7 bases, with 21 bases between. This CDR3 has 15 amino acids. The germline V gene has CDR1 MDHEN and CDR2 SYDVKM. The CDR3 region has the DNA TGTGCCAGCAGACACACTTTAGGAGGGGAGCCTGGCTACACCTTC. It yields the protein CASRHTLGGEPGYTF.

The V and J genes are TRBV9 and TRBJ2-1; TRBD2 is a possible D gene (5 bases). Germline CDR1 reads SGDLS; CDR2 reads YYNGEE. V was trimmed by 3 bases and J by 3 bases, leaving 16 bases between them. The CDR3 totals 16 residues. The CDR3 spells CASSADSDGLYNEQFF. CDR3 sequence (DNA): TGTGCCAGCAGCGCAGACTCGGACGGACTCTACAATGAGCAGTTCTTC.

The gene calls are TRBV4-1 and TRBJ2-3, with D perhaps matching TRBD1 (6 bases). Germline values: CDR1 MGHRA, CDR2 YSYEKL. Trimming stripped 1 base from V and 4 bases from J, with 12 bases between. This CDR3 region has 15 residues. The CDR3: CASSQAGANSDTQYF. CDR3 coding DNA: TGCGCCAGCAGCCAAGCAGGGGCGAATTCAGATACGCAGTATTTT.

V usage is TRBV5-6 and J usage is TRBJ2-3, with 8 bases aligning to TRBD2. The trim removed 4 bases at V and 10 bases at J, leaving 5 bases unmatched. CDR1 SGHDT and CDR2 YYEEEE come from the germline V gene. This CDR3 is built from 12 residues. In DNA form, the CDR3 reads TGTGCCAGCAGCGGCGGGACTAGTCCGCAGTATTTT. It translates to CASSGGTSPQYF.

The genes are TRBV7-9 and TRBJ2-3, with D hard to call. The V end lost 5 bases, the J end lost 9 bases, and 18 bases lay between the germline ends. CDR1 and CDR2 from the germline V gene are SEHNR and FQNEAQ (reference sequence). The CDR3 sequence is 14 residues long. The CDR3 DNA reads TGTGCCAGCAGCCCGGTCATCGCGGTCCCCACGCAGTATTTT. Protein sequence: CASSPVIAVPTQYF.

This clone was counted a few times. V and J are TRBV6-1 and TRBJ1-2; possibly TRBD1 for D (6 bases). V was clipped by 4 bases and J by 12 bases, with 21 bases between them. This CDR3 region has 14 residues. Germline CDR1 MNHNS, CDR2 SASEGT. CDR3 DNA sequence: TGTGCCAGCAGTGGGTGGACAGAGACCCCTTTTGACACCTTC. Protein: CASSGWTETPFDTF.

The table lists this clone with a count of one. The V and J genes are TRBV9 and TRBJ1-1; 10 bases are shared with TRBD1. With V trimmed by 3 bases and J by 5 bases, 4 bases remained unmatched. This CDR3 comprises 14 residues. In germline, CDR1 is SGDLS, CDR2 YYNGEE. This CDR3 is CASSAGTGVTEAFF. Written as DNA, the CDR3 is TGTGCCAGCAGCGCGGGGACAGGGGTGACTGAAGCTTTCTTT.

This chain joins TRBV25-1 and TRBJ2-5; 8 bases agree with TRBD2. After removal of 7 bases from V and 7 bases from J, the junction contained 17 bases not matched to a gene. The CDR3 is made up of 16 amino acids. Germline V lookup: CDR1 MGHDK, CDR2 SYGVNS. CDR3 sequence (DNA): TGTGCCAGCACCACCGGGACTAGGGGAACAAGTGGGACCCAGTACTTC. As protein: CASTTGTRGTSGTQYF.

The chain uses TRBV27 and TRBJ2-7, with 12 bases identical to TRBD1. Unmatched junction bases numbered 9, after V lost 6 bases and J lost 6 bases. From germline, CDR1 is MNHEY and CDR2 SMNVEV (reference sequence). CDR3 length equals 15 residues. DNA for the CDR3: TGTGCCAGCAGCACCTGGGACAGGGGGCGGCTCGAGCAGTACTTC. Encoded protein: CASSTWDRGRLEQYF.

The chain is built from TRBV4-3 and TRBJ2-7, with D maybe TRBD1 (5 bases). V shed 1 base and J shed 5 bases, with 15 bases lying between them. The CDR3 is 15 amino acids. Per the germline V gene, CDR1 is LGHNA and CDR2 is YSLEER. CDR3 loop: CASSQVWQGLDEQYF. For the CDR3, the DNA is TGCGCCAGCAGCCAAGTATGGCAGGGCCTCGACGAGCAGTACTTC.

The CDR3 DNA reads TGTGCCAGCAGTTTATTCCAGGGGAGCAGACCTGAAGCTTTCTTT. Protein: CASSLFQGSRPEAFF. V usage is TRBV27 and J usage is TRBJ1-1; D perhaps matches TRBD1 (6 bases). The germline CDR1 and CDR2 sequences are MNHEY and SMNVEV (reference sequence). The CDR3 totals 15 residues. Between the trimmed V and J ends, which lost 1 base and 6 bases, there was a span of 15 bases.

The rearrangement uses TRBV15 and TRBJ2-7, with D possibly being TRBD1 (7 bases). Trimming left V 0 bases short and J 1 base short, with 10 bases between. The length of the CDR3 is 15 residues. The V gene's germline CDR1 is LNHNV and CDR2 YYDKDF (reference sequence). DNA for the CDR3: TGTGCCACCAGCAGAGAGGCAGGGGGGTCCTACGAGCAGTACTTC. Residues: CATSREAGGSYEQYF.

This clone occurred once. The chain is built from TRBV27 and TRBJ2-1, with 8 bases that match TRBD2. Trimming at V came to 2 bases and at J to 7 bases, leaving 10 bases not matched to a gene. The CDR3 sequence is 16 residues long. Per germline, CDR1 MNHEY and CDR2 SMNVEV (reference sequence). CDR3 in amino acids: CASSLNVPGLGNEQFF. CDR3 in DNA: TGTGCCAGCAGTTTAAATGTCCCGGGACTAGGAAATGAGCAGTTCTTC.

On this clone: Relative to the germline gene, one junction end is altered; a read error may explain this. This chain's CDR3 is CASSSGRGRVTGELFF. The CDR3 DNA follows: TGTGCTAGCAGCTCTGGGCGCGGGAGGGTTACCGGGGAGCTGTTTTTT. The chain links TRBV7-7 to TRBJ2-2; 9 nucleotides align to TRBD2. Germline V gives CDR1 SSHAT, CDR2 FNYEAQ (reference sequence). CDR3 length: 16 residues.

V is TRBV19 and J is TRBJ2-7, with 15 bases fitting TRBD2. The length of the CDR3 is 18 residues. From germline, CDR1 is LNHDA and CDR2 SQIVND (reference sequence). V was clipped by 0 bases and J by 5 bases; unmatched bases: 8. This CDR3 is CASSIDPWTSGRDNEQYF. CDR3 bases: TGTGCCAGTAGTATAGACCCCTGGACTAGCGGGAGGGATAACGAGCAGTACTTC.

This clone was counted a single time. The V call is TRBV27, the J call TRBJ1-2, with D tentatively TRBD1 (6 bases). Per the germline V gene, CDR1 is MNHEY and CDR2 is SMNVEV (reference sequence). This CDR3 has 14 amino acids. The V end was cut by 4 bases, the J end by 4 bases, with 13 bases between. The DNA of the CDR3 is TGTGCCAGCAGTTCCCTACAGGGTACCTATGGCTACACCTTC. Translated: CASSSLQGTYGYTF.

This clone has only one observation. The genes are TRBV10-3 and TRBJ2-1, with TRBD2 identical over 12 bases. This CDR3 has 17 residues. Germline loops: CDR1 ENHRY, CDR2 SYGVKD. The trim removed 7 bases at V and 9 bases at J, leaving 16 bases unmatched. The CDR3, as DNA: TGTGCCATCAAATCTAGCGGGAGGGTCGGGTATACGGGTGAGCAGTTCTTC. This sequence encodes CAIKSSGRVGYTGEQFF.

The CDR3 DNA reads TGTGCCAGCAGTGAAGCCCTACCCCCGGGACAGCTTGAAAAACTGTTTTTT. It yields the protein CASSEALPPGQLEKLFF. The genes are TRBV2 and TRBJ1-4; 7 bases line up with TRBD1. The V segment lost 0 bases and the J segment 7 bases; nucleotides outside the gene matches: 11. CDR1 is SNHLY and CDR2 is FYNNEI in the germline V gene. The CDR3 contains 17 residues.